A selection of T cell receptor beta chains follows, all from one sample in a study of cytomegalovirus exposure and HLA in healthy donors. The repertoire was sequenced with immunoSEQ multiplex PCR; TCRdb's copy has only in-frame clones and lacks some. This sample has about 130,000 clones, with about 88% found just once. Material for sequencing was PBMCs. Receptor source: a man under 40 in good health and CMV-seronegative. Each CDR3 is given with its conserved first and last residue. Fields, in order: J gene, clone size, V gene, D gene, CDR3 DNA, CDR3 protein. A D gene is named only where the DNA matches it firmly. Only some rows state a clone size, as once, few, many or a class for expanded clones.

TRBJ1-2 - TRBV5-1 - TGCGCCAGCAGCGAAGGACCGGGGGGGCATGGCTACACCTTC CASSEGPGGHGYTF
TRBJ2-7 - TRBV5-4 TRBD2 TGTGCCAGCAGCTTACGCGGGAGTAGGTACGAGCAGTACTTC CASSLRGSRYEQYF
TRBJ2-7 - TRBV7-2 TRBD2 TGTGCCAGCAGCTCTAGCGGGAGAACCTACGAGCAGTACTTC CASSSSGRTYEQYF
TRBJ1-2 - TRBV9 - TGTGCCAGCAGCGTAGGAGGGCACTATGGCTACACCTTC CASSVGGHYGYTF
TRBJ2-1 few TRBV5-1 - TGCGCCAGCAGCATGGACAGCTACAATGAGCAGTTCTTC CASSMDSYNEQFF
TRBJ1-6 - TRBV2 - TGTGCCAGCAATCGGGTTCTGAATAATTCACCCCTCCACTTT CASNRVLNNSPLHF
TRBJ2-7 - TRBV11-2 - TGTGCCAGCAGCCCATCATACGAGCAGTACTTC CASSPSYEQYF
TRBJ2-3 once TRBV5-5 - TGTGCCAGCAGGTACTCCGGAGGCACAGATACGCAGTATTTT CASRYSGGTDTQYF
TRBJ2-7 once TRBV19 TRBD1 TGTGCCAGTAGTTTACAGACAGGGGCCTACGAGCAGTACTTC CASSLQTGAYEQYF
TRBJ1-2 - TRBV6-5 - TGTGCCAGCAGTTACCACCCGGGAGAGGGCCCCGTGAGCTACACCTTC CASSYHPGEGPVSYTF
TRBJ2-5 - TRBV12-5 - TGTGCTAGTGGTCTCTCAGGGGTAGGGTTGTATCAAGAGACCCAGTACTTC CASGLSGVGLYQETQYF
TRBJ2-7 - TRBV19 - TGTGCCAGTAGTATAGACACAGGCCCCTACGAGCAGTACTTC CASSIDTGPYEQYF
TRBJ2-1 - TRBV4-2 TRBD2 TGTGCCAGCAGCCAAAAAGGACTAGCGGGAGGGAATGAGCAGTTCTTC CASSQKGLAGGNEQFF
TRBJ1-1 - TRBV6-5 - TGTGCCAGCAGTTCAAACACTGAAGCTTTCTTT CASSSNTEAFF
TRBJ2-3 - TRBV5-1 - TGCGCCAGCAGCTTCGGGTCCGCCATTGGCACAGATACGCAGTATTTT CASSFGSAIGTDTQYF
TRBJ1-2 - TRBV29-1 TRBD1 TGCAGCGTTGGTCCCCAGGGGGCCCATGGCTACACCTTC CSVGPQGAHGYTF
TRBJ2-7 - TRBV15 TRBD1 TGTGCCACCAGCGGAATGACAGGGGGGGCCTACGAGCAGTACTTC CATSGMTGGAYEQYF
TRBJ2-3 - TRBV5-1 - TGCGCCAGCAGCCAACCTTCTTCCCAGGATACGCAGTATTTT CASSQPSSQDTQYF
TRBJ2-2 - TRBV2 - TGTGCCAGCAGTGAAGAGTCCATCCCGGTGGTCGGGGAGCTGTTTTTT CASSEESIPVVGELFF
TRBJ2-7 - TRBV11-2 TRBD2 TGTGCCAGCAGCTTAGAGGCGGGAGGGGGTTACGAGCAGTACTTC CASSLEAGGGYEQYF
TRBJ2-2 - TRBV19 TRBD2 TGTGCCAGTAAGGAAAAAGCGGGACGGAACACCGGGGAGCTGTTTTTT CASKEKAGRNTGELFF
TRBJ1-5 - TRBV18 - TGTGCCAGCTCACCCCAAGCCAATCAGCCCCAGCATTTT CASSPQANQPQHF
TRBJ2-1 - TRBV7-7 TRBD2 TGTGCCAGCAGCTTAGGCGGGGGGCTAGCGGGAGAGGGTGAGCAGTTCTTC CASSLGGGLAGEGEQFF
TRBJ2-1 - TRBV4-3 TRBD2 TGCGCCAGCAGCCAAGTACTAGCGGGGAACTCCTACAATGAGCAGTTCTTC CASSQVLAGNSYNEQFF
TRBJ1-1 - TRBV19 - TGTGCCAGTAGTCGCGAGGGAGTCGACACTGAAGCTTTCTTT CASSREGVDTEAFF
TRBJ2-2 - TRBV30 - TGTGCCTGGGAGGAGGGCCCGGGGACCGGGGAGCTGTTTTTT CAWEEGPGTGELFF
TRBJ2-2 - TRBV6-6 - TGTGCCAGCATGGAGGCCGGGGAGCTGTTTTTT CASMEAGELFF
TRBJ2-2 - TRBV7-6 TRBD1 TGTGCCAGCAGAGGGACAGTTTTGGGAGCCGGGGAGCTGTTTTTT CASRGTVLGAGELFF
TRBJ1-4 - TRBV5-1 - TGCGCCAGCAGGTTAGCCCCGGGGGAAAAACTGTTTTTT CASRLAPGEKLFF
TRBJ2-1 - TRBV7-9 - TGTGCCAGCAGCTCAGTCTACAATGAGCAGTTCTTC CASSSVYNEQFF
TRBJ2-7 - TRBV7-9 TRBD2 TGTGCCAGCAGCCCTACTAGCGGGAGATTTTACGAGCAGTACTTC CASSPTSGRFYEQYF
TRBJ1-1 few TRBV2 - TGTGCCAGCAGTGACCGACAAGAAGCTTTCTTT CASSDRQEAFF
TRBJ2-5 - TRBV4-1 TRBD2 TGCGCCAGCAGCCTTCTAGCGGGAGCTCTAGGAGAGACCCAGTACTTC CASSLLAGALGETQYF
TRBJ2-1 - TRBV7-9 - TGTGCCAGCACCACTGGGACTTCAAATGAGCAGTTCTTC CASTTGTSNEQFF
TRBJ2-5 - TRBV11-2 - TGTGCCAGCAGCTTAGGTCTAGGCGAAGAGACCCAGTACTTC CASSLGLGEETQYF
TRBJ2-3 - TRBV5-6 - TGTGCCAGCAGCCAGTTAGCGGAAAGCACAGATACGCAGTATTTT CASSQLAESTDTQYF
TRBJ2-2 - TRBV4-3 TRBD1 TGCGCCAGCAGCCAAGATTACGGGACAGGCCCCGGGGAGCTGTTTTTT CASSQDYGTGPGELFF
TRBJ2-3 - TRBV9 - TGTGCCAGCAGCGTAGGGTCCCCGCGCGGAGATACGCAGTATTTT CASSVGSPRGDTQYF
TRBJ2-7 - TRBV5-1 - TGCGCCAGCAGCTTGTTCCCAGGCCATACCTACGAGCAGTACTTC CASSLFPGHTYEQYF